Below, 16 T cell receptor beta chains from the same sample are listed, as sequenced in a study of blood T cell repertoires in COVID-19. Data came from immunoSEQ multiplex PCR; TCRdb stores just in-frame clones and leaves some out. Here the sample spans more than 95,000 clones, 80% to 90% being singletons. The sample taken for sequencing was peripheral blood. The source is a woman in her 70s with acute or convalescent COVID-19.

The chain couples TRBV5-1 to TRBJ2-7, with D possibly TRBD1 on 5 matching bases. The V gene lost 0 bases and the J gene lost 5 bases, with 12 bases spanning the gap. The CDR3 sequence is 14 residues long. CDR1 is SGHRS and CDR2 is YFSETQ in the germline V gene. The CDR3 here is CASSLGQKPHEQYF. The CDR3 region has the DNA TGCGCCAGCAGCTTGGGACAGAAACCCCACGAGCAGTACTTC.

The rearrangement links TRBV6-2 or TRBV6-3 to TRBJ2-5; 9 nucleotides align to TRBD1. CDR1 and CDR2 from the germline V gene are MNHEY and SVGEGT. The CDR3 has 14 residues. V gave up 5 bases and J gave up 5 bases; unmatched junction bases: 6. CDR3 nucleotides: TGTGCCAGCAGTACACAGGGGGCGGTGGAGACCCAGTACTTC. Translating it yields CASSTQGAVETQYF.

J is TRBJ2-1 and V is TRBV7-9; D ambiguous. Germline V gene data show CDR1 as SEHNR and CDR2 as FQNEAQ (reference sequence). This CDR3 is 14 amino acids long. V gave up 0 bases and J gave up 3 bases, with 6 bases separating them. The CDR3 DNA follows: TGTGCCAGCAGCTTAGCTGACAACTACAATGAGCAGTTCTTC. The encoded protein is CASSLADNYNEQFF. The whole variable domain, remainder taken from reference TRBV7-9 and TRBJ2-1, is DTGVSQNPRHKITKRGQNVTFRCDPISEHNRLYWYRQTLGQGPEFLTYFQNEAQLEKSRLLSDRFSAERPKGSFSTLEIQRTEQGDSAMYLCASSLADNYNEQFFGPGTRLTVL.

Regarding this clone: A read error may account for a junction end that differs from germline. The rearrangement links TRBV4-1 to TRBJ1-5, with D hard to call. Germline values: CDR1 MGHRA, CDR2 YSYEKL. The CDR3 spans 15 residues. CDR3 nucleotides: TGCGCCAGCAGCCAAGATCGGTTTAGCGATCAGCCCCAGCATTTT. This codes for CASSQDRFSDQPQHF.

This clone appeared once. V gene TRBV24-1 combines with J gene TRBJ2-1; D possibly corresponds to TRBD2 (6 bases). Germline CDR1 KGHDR, CDR2 SFDVKD. The CDR3 contains 13 residues. V lost 8 bases, J lost 5 bases, and 12 bases lay in between. CDR3 sequence: CATKDYYNNEQFF. CDR3 DNA sequence: TGTGCCACCAAGGACTACTACAACAATGAGCAGTTCTTC.

The chain carries TRBV3-1 (or the pseudogene TRBV3-2) and TRBJ1-1, with D possibly being TRBD1 (6 bases). The CDR3 contains 15 residues. V shed 5 bases and J shed 1 base, with 14 bases lying between them. CDR1 is LGHDT, CDR2 YNNKEL, per germline (reference sequence). The CDR3 loop is CASSTDRFPNTEAFF. CDR3 sequence (DNA): TGTGCCAGCAGCACCGACAGGTTTCCGAACACTGAAGCTTTCTTT.

This chain connects TRBV19 to TRBJ2-1; 11 nucleotides line up with TRBD1. Trimming took 7 bases from V and 4 from J; bases not matched to a gene: 6. Germline values: CDR1 LNHDA, CDR2 SQIVND (reference sequence). The CDR3 spans 15 residues. In DNA form, the CDR3 reads TGTGCCAGTATCGCCGGGACAGGGGGGTACAATGAGCAGTTCTTC. Translated: CASIAGTGGYNEQFF. Complete variable domain (other parts from reference TRBV19 and TRBJ2-1): DGGITQSPKYLFRKEGQNVTLSCEQNLNHDAMYWYRQDPGQGLRLIYYSQIVNDFQKGDIAEGYSVSREKKESFPLTVTSAQKNPTAFYLCASIAGTGGYNEQFFGPGTRLTVL.

V and J are TRBV19 and TRBJ2-3; 10 positions match TRBD2. CDR3 length equals 16 residues. Germline assignment: CDR1 LNHDA and CDR2 SQIVND (reference sequence). The J segment lost 4 bases and the V segment lost 1 base, leaving 5 bases of the junction unmatched. In DNA form, the CDR3 reads TGTGCCAGTAGTATAGGAAGCGGGGGGGCAGCAGATACGCAGTATTTT. It yields the protein CASSIGSGGAADTQYF. Looking up the rest from reference TRBV19 and TRBJ2-3 gives the full variable domain: DGGITQSPKYLFRKEGQNVTLSCEQNLNHDAMYWYRQDPGQGLRLIYYSQIVNDFQKGDIAEGYSVSREKKESFPLTVTSAQKNPTAFYLCASSIGSGGAADTQYFGPGTRLTVL.

The chain carries TRBV14 and TRBJ2-2, with 8 positions matching TRBD1. J lost 6 bases, V lost 0 bases, and 12 bases had no gene match. This CDR3 has 18 amino acids. Looked up from germline, CDR1 is SGHDN and CDR2 is FVKESK. The CDR3 nucleotides read TGTGCCAGCAGCCAAGATTGGATCAGCGACAGGGGTCCCGGGGAGCTGTTTTTT. This sequence encodes CASSQDWISDRGPGELFF.

V usage is TRBV4-1 and J usage is TRBJ2-2; D is perhaps TRBD1 (6 bases). Trimming left V 0 bases short and J 1 base short, with 12 bases between. The CDR3 runs 17 residues. Germline CDR1 MGHRA, CDR2 YSYEKL. Written as DNA, the CDR3 is TGCGCCAGCAGCCAAGAGGGAGCAGGGGTGAACACCGGGGAGCTGTTTTTT. This codes for CASSQEGAGVNTGELFF.

The V call is TRBV6-1, the J call TRBJ1-2; perhaps TRBD1 as D (6 bases). Germline CDR1 is MNHNS and CDR2 is SASEGT. This CDR3 contains 13 residues. The ends were cut back, 1 base at V and 4 bases at J, with 7 bases in the middle. CDR3 amino acids: CASSEVRGYGYTF. CDR3 nucleotides: TGTGCCAGCAGTGAAGTCAGGGGCTATGGCTACACCTTC.

The chain has TRBV15 and TRBJ2-1; 7 bases map to TRBD2. Germline V gene sequence: CDR1 LNHNV, CDR2 YYDKDF (reference sequence). V lost 1 base to trimming and J lost 3 bases; unmatched junction nucleotides: 3. The CDR3 consists of 15 residues. Here the CDR3 DNA reads TGTGCCACCAGCAGAGGTAGCGGGCGCTACAATGAGCAGTTCTTC. The encoded protein is CATSRGSGRYNEQFF.

This clone was detected only once. This rearrangement joins TRBV7-8 to TRBJ2-1; 8 positions match TRBD1. V lost 3 bases, J lost 8 bases, and 0 bases stayed unmatched. The CDR3 sequence is 12 residues long. From germline, CDR1 is SGHVS and CDR2 FQNEAQ. The CDR3 here is CASSLTGDEQFF. The CDR3 coding sequence is TGTGCCAGCAGCTTGACAGGGGATGAGCAGTTCTTC.

The gene calls are TRBV11-3 and TRBJ1-2, with unresolved D. Germline loops: CDR1 SGHNT, CDR2 YENEEA. Trimming shortened V by 5 bases and J by 3 bases, and 13 bases separated the two germline ends. The CDR3 covers 14 residues. In nucleotides, the CDR3 is TGTGCCAGCAGCACCCGCCTGTCGGACTATGGCTACACCTTC. Translation gives CASSTRLSDYGYTF.

A few counts support this clone. The rearrangement links TRBV30 to TRBJ1-2; D possibly corresponds to TRBD1 (5 bases). Trimming removed 0 bases from V and 2 bases from J, with 16 bases in between. The CDR3 has 16 residues. Per germline, CDR1 GTSNPN and CDR2 SVGIG (reference sequence). The DNA of the CDR3 is TGTGCCTGGAGTGTTTCCGACAGCGTGATCAACTATGGCTACACCTTC. Protein: CAWSVSDSVINYGYTF.

The J gene is TRBJ1-1, the V gene TRBV30; D is unclear. CDR3 length equals 14 residues. Trimming removed 0 bases at V and 4 bases at J, with 12 bases between. CDR1 and CDR2 from the germline V gene are GTSNPN and SVGIG (reference sequence). CDR3 sequence reads: CAWSVRGQATEAFF. The CDR3 DNA sequence: TGTGCCTGGAGTGTACGCGGGCAGGCCACTGAAGCTTTCTTT.